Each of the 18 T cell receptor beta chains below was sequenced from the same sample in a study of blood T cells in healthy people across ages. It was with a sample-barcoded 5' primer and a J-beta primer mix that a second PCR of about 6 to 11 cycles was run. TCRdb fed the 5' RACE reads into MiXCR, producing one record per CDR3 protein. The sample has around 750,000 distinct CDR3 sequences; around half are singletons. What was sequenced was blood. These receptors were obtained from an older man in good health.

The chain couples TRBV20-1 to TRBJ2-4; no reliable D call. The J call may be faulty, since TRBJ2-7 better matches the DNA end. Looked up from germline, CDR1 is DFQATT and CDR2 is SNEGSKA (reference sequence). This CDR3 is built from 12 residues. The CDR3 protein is CSARDSIYEQYF. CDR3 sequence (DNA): TGCAGTGCTAGAGATTCTATCTACGAGCAGTACTTC.

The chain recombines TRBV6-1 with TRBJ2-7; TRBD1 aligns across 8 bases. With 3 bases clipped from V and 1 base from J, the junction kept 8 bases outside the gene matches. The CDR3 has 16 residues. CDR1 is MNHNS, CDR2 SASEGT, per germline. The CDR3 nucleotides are TGTGCCAGCAGTGACCCCCCCGGGACAGGTTCCTACGAGCAGTACTTC. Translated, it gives CASSDPPGTGSYEQYF.

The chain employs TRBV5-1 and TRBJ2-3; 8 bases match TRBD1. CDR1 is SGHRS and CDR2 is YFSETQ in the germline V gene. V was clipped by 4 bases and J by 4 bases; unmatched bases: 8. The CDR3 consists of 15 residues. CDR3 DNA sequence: TGCGCCAGCAGCACCGTCCCGACAGGGGCAGATACGCAGTATTTT. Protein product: CASSTVPTGADTQYF.

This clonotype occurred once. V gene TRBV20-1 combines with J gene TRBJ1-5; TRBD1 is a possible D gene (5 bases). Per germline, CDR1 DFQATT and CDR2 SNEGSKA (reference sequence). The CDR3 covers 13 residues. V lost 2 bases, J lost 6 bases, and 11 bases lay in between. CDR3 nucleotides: TGCAGTGCTAGATTGGGGGTTAGTCAGCCCCAGCATTTT. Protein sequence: CSARLGVSQPQHF.

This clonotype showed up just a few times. The CDR3 DNA sequence: TGCGCCAGCAGTACCCGACCCGGCTCTGGGGCCAACGTCCTGACTTTC. It specifies CASSTRPGSGANVLTF. This chain uses TRBV5-1 with TRBJ2-6; D is uncertain. The CDR3 covers 16 residues. Germline CDR1 is SGHRS and CDR2 is YFSETQ. V lost 5 bases, J lost 0 bases, and 12 bases lay in between.

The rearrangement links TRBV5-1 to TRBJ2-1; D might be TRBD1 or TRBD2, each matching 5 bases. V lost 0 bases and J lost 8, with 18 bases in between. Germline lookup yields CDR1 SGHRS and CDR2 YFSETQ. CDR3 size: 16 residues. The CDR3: CASSLGPWTPGDEQFF. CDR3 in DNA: TGCGCCAGCAGCTTGGGACCCTGGACACCCGGGGATGAGCAGTTCTTC.

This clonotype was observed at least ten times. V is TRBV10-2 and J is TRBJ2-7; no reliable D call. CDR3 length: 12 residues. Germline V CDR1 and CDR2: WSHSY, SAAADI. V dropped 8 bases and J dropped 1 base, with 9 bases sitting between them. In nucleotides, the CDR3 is TGCGCCAGCGGATGGGCTTCCTACGAGCAGTACTTC. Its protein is CASGWASYEQYF.

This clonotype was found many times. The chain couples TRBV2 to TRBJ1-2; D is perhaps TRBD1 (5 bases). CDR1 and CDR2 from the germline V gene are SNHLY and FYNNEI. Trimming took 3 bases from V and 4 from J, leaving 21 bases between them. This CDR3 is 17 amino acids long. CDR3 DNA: TGTGCCAGCAGTGAGAATGTAGGGGCCCCAGCTGCCTATGGCTACACCTTC. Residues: CASSENVGAPAAYGYTF.

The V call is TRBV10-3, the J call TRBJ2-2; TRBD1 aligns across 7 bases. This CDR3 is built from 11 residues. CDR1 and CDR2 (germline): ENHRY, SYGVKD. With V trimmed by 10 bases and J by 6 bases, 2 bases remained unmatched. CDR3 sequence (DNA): TGTGCCACCGACAGGGCCGGGGAGCTGTTTTTT. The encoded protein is CATDRAGELFF.

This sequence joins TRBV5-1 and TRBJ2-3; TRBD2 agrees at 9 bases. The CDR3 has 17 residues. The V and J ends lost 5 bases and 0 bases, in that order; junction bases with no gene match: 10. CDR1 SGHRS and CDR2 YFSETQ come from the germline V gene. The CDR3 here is CASSMGAGGPSTDTQYF. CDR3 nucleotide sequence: TGCGCCAGCAGTATGGGAGCGGGAGGCCCTAGCACAGATACGCAGTATTTT.

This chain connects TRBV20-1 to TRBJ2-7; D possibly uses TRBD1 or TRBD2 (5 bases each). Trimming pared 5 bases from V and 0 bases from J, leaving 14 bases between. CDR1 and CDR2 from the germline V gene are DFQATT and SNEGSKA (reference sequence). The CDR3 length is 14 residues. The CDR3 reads CSAVGTFSSYEQYF. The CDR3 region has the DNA TGCAGTGCTGTCGGGACCTTCAGCTCCTACGAGCAGTACTTC.

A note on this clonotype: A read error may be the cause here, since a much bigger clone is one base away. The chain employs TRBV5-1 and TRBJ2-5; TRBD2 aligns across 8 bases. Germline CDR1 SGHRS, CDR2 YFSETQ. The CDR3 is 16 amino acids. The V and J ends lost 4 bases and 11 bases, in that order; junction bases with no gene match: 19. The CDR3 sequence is CASSRGSGASYNEQYF. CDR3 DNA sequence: TGCGCCAGCAGCCGTGGTAGCGGGGCCTCCTACAATGAGCAGTACTTC.

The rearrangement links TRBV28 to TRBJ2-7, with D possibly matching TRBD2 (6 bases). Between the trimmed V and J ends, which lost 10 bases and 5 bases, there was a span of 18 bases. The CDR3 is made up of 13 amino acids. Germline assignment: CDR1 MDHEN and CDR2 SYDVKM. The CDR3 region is CATGIGGIDEQYF. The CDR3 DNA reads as TGTGCCACGGGGATCGGGGGAATCGACGAGCAGTACTTC.

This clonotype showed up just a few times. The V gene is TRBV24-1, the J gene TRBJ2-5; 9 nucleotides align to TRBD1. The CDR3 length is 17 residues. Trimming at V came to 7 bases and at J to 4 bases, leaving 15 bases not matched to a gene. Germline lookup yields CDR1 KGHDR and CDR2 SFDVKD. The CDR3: CATSGSDRTGVGETQYF. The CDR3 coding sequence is TGTGCCACCAGCGGGTCGGATCGGACAGGGGTAGGAGAGACCCAGTACTTC.

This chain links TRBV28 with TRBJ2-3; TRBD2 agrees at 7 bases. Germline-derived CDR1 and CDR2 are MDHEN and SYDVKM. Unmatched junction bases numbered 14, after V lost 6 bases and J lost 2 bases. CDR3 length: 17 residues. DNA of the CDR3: TGTGCCAGCAGCATTATGGGGGGGGTATGGGTCACAGATACGCAGTATTTT. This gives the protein CASSIMGGVWVTDTQYF. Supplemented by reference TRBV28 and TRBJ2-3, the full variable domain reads DVKVTQSSRYLVKRTGEKVFLECVQDMDHENMFWYRQDPGLGLRLIYFSYDVKMKEKGDIPEGYSVSREKKERFSLILESASTNQTSMYLCASSIMGGVWVTDTQYFGPGTRLTVL.

The CDR3 DNA sequence: TGTGCCAGCAGCGTAGGGGAGGCTTACGGGGGCTACACCTTC. Translating gives CASSVGEAYGGYTF. The gene calls are TRBV9 and TRBJ1-2, with unresolved D. V was cut by 0 bases and J by 8 bases, with 14 bases left in between. CDR3 length equals 14 residues. Looked up from germline, CDR1 is SGDLS and CDR2 is YYNGEE.

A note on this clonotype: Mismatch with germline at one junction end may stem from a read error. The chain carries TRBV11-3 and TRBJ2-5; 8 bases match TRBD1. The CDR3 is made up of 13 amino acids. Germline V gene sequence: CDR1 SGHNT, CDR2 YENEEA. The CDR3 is CAGSLGQGKQQYF. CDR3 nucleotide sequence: TGTGCCGGCAGCTTAGGACAGGGAAAACAGCAGTACTTC.

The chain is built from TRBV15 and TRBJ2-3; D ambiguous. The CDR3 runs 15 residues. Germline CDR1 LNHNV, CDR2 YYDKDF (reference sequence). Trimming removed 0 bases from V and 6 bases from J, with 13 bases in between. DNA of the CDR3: TGTGCCACCAGCAGAGAGAACAGTGGTATGGATACGCAGTATTTT. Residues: CATSRENSGMDTQYF.